The clone carrying this T cell receptor beta chain appeared a single time. This specimen belongs to a study of blood T cell repertoires in COVID-19. Looking at the study overall: There were acute and convalescent COVID-19 samples, and they came from the United States, Italy and Spain.

Assay: immunoSEQ multiplex PCR; the TCRdb copy retains only in-frame clones and omits some. Here the sample spans just under 150,000 clones, approximately 88% being singletons. The J segment lost 4 bases and the V segment lost 4 bases, leaving 5 bases of the junction unmatched. CDR1 is SGHAT, CDR2 FQNNGV, per germline. CDR3 length equals 15 residues. V and J are TRBV11-2 and TRBJ1-5; TRBD1 matches at 9 bases. The source is a woman between 45 and 65 years old with acute or convalescent COVID-19. The specimen was peripheral blood. The CDR3 protein is CASSSSGTGNQPQHF. The DNA of the CDR3 is TGTGCCAGCAGCTCGTCCGGGACAGGGAATCAGCCCCAGCATTTT.